This T cell receptor beta chain is from a study of OX40 agonist ivuxolimab in advanced cancers. The study's findings and limits: The study observed clonal expansion of CD4+ and CD8+ blood T cells by week 6 at 0.1 to 3.0 mg/kg. Expanded clones belonging to CD8+ T cells outnumbered, on average, those of CD4+.

Sequenced by immunoSEQ multiplex PCR; TCRdb stores in-frame clones only, minus some. The sample consists of about 68,000 clones, about 83% of them appearing once. The CDR3 extends over 14 amino acids. V gave up 0 bases and J gave up 7 bases, with 8 bases separating them. Per the germline V gene, CDR1 is SGHRS and CDR2 is YFSETQ. A history of autoimmune disease or systemic immunosuppression excluded patients. Of note for this clone: The antigen remains unidentified.

The V and J genes are TRBV5-1 and TRBJ1-6; D is unresolved. The specimen was CD4+ or CD8+ T cells sorted from blood, collected in a trial of the OX40 agonist ivuxolimab. This receptor was taken from an adult with an advanced solid tumor such as melanoma, head and neck, liver or kidney cancer. CDR3 region: CASSLADRNSPLHF. DNA of the CDR3: TGCGCCAGCAGCTTGGCGGACCGGAATTCACCCCTCCACTTT.